This T cell receptor (beta chain) was captured by sequencing in a study of blood T cells in healthy people across ages (dated by TCRdb to 2013 to 2016). Describing the broader study: In model experiments, template switching captured about one uniquely barcoded TCR beta cDNA molecule for every two T cells. Two additional independent replicas of 1 million unique cDNA reads from the same blood draw were analyzed for two donors (one aged 18 to 30 and one aged 80 or older). The donors were split into four age groups: young (average around 15 years), middle-aged (roughly 42), aged (over 55) and long-lived (approximately 80). Age-related changes in TCR beta repertoire diversity were measured in the study by deep sequencing normalized with unique cDNA molecular identifiers. To avoid experimental bias, donors of different ages were spread randomly across the sequencing lanes.

The paper's findings and limits, for the study overall: Bulk unsorted PBMC profiling prevented conclusive comparison of naive and antigen-experienced compartments. Estimates of total diversity based on one million sequenced T cells were regarded as lower bounds and as underestimates. Observed TCR beta diversity per million T cells fell roughly linearly with age, and a significant reduction was already apparent by age around 39. Compared with the aged group, the long-lived group had more naive CD4+ T cells, fewer expanded clones and increased TCR diversity, suggesting age selection. There was a strong correlation between observed TCR beta diversity and the percentage of naive T cells measured by flow cytometry. Donor CMV infection status was unknown, potentially confounding age-related changes in expanded clonotypes.

Its CDR3 holds 13 amino acids, cysteine through phenylalanine. This entry keeps only the CDR3 DNA: 39 bases, framed from base 1. Trimming takes 6 bases off V and 5 bases off J; junction bases not matched to a gene: 4. CDR1 and CDR2 are drawn from the germline V gene: SGHTA, FQGNSA. A word on this clonotype: No antigen is known for it. No much larger clone is present one base from it, and per-base qualities are unavailable.

The roughly 39 donors, aged roughly 6 to 100 years, were systemically healthy Caucasian individuals from Russia. Each donor gave about 10 milliliters of peripheral blood, drawn into EDTA-treated Vacutainer tubes. Ficoll-Paque density-gradient centrifugation was used to isolate PBMCs, with at least 6.5 million obtained per sample. Total RNA, at least 6 micrograms per sample, was extracted from PBMCs with Trizol reagent. For every donor, an aliquot of PBMCs went through flow cytometry to measure the percentages of naive CD45RAhigh/CD27high T cells. The library was generated by 5' RACE. TCRdb shows the sequencer as Illumina HiSeq 2500. A second PCR of about 6 to 12 cycles was performed with a sample-barcoded 5' primer and a J-beta primer mix. A unique molecular identifier was introduced onto each TCR beta cDNA molecule by a template-switch 5' adaptor carrying 12 random nucleotides. Each sample yielded at least 2.5 million CDR3-containing paired-end reads. All of the RNA was converted into first-strand cDNA using the Mint cDNA synthesis kit, with a TRBC-specific oligonucleotide serving as the primer. Following uracil-DNA glycosylase treatment, a first 18-cycle PCR with universal primers M1SS and BC2_uni_R was performed on all cDNA. The authors processed their data as follows. For normalization, 1 million high-quality reads were randomly selected from each sample, with every read carrying a distinct molecular identifier. Reads sharing molecular identifiers were discarded rather than binned into consensus sequences. CDR3 identification, clonotype clustering and error correction used MiTCR with a Q25 quality threshold and the strictest error-elimination algorithm. A nonparametric unseen species model with Euler transformation was used to estimate lower-bound total TCR beta diversity. The public reads were quality trimmed at Q25 with fastp and then assembled into clones with MiXCR by TCRdb, keeping productive beta chains. CDR3 protein duplicates are merged, each entry listing the most common genes and DNA. These V and J calls are TCRdb output, not the study's own analysis. A total of about 1,400,000 distinct CDR3 sequences appear in this sample, 42% of them only once. Around 8% of the sample is in the top ten clones.

The rearranged chain carries TRBV7-2 and TRBJ2-3, and 8 junctional nucleotides match TRBD2. The sample was blood. The source of this sequence is a woman between 18 and 29 years old in good health. The CDR3 amino acid sequence is: CASRKAGEDTQYF. The DNA sequence is given as TGTGCCAGCAGGAAAGCGGGGGAAGATACGCAGTATTTT.